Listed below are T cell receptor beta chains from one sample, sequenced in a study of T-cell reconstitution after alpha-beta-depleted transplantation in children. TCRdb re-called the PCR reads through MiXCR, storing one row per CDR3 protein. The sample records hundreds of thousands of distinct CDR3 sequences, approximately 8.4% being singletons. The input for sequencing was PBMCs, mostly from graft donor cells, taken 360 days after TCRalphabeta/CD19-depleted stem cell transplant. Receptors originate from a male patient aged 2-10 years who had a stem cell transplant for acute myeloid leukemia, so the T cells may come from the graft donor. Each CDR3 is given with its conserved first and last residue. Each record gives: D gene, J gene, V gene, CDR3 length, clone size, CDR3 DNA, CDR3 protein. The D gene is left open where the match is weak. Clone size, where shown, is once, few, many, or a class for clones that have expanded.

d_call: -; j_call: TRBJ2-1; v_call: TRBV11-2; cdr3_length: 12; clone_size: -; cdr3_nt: TGTGCCAGCAGCTTAGGATGGTATGAGCAGTTCTTC; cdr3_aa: CASSLGWYEQFF
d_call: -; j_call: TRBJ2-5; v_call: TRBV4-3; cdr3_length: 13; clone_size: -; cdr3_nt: TGCGCCAGCAGCCAAGATTGGAACACAGCCCAGTACTTC; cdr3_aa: CASSQDWNTAQYF
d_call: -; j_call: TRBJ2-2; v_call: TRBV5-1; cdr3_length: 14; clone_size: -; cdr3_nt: TGCGCCAGCAGCCTGTATACACCGACCGGGGAGCTGTTTTTT; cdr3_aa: CASSLYTPTGELFF
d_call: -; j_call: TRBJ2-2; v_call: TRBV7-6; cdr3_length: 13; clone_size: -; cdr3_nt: TGTGCCAGCAGCTTAGCGCAGACCGGGGAGCTGTTTTTT; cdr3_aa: CASSLAQTGELFF
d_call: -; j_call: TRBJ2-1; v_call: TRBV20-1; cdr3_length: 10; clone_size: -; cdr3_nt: TGCAGTGCTAGCTCCAATGAGCAGTTCTTC; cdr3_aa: CSASSNEQFF
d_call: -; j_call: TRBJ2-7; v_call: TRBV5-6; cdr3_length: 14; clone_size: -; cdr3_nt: TGTGCCAGCAGCTCCCACGGACAGTACTACGAGCAGTACTTC; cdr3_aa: CASSSHGQYYEQYF
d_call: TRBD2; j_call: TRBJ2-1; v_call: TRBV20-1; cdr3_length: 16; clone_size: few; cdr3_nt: TGCAGTGCTAGAGATCGGGGGACTAGCGGGAGGGCAGAGCAGTTCTTC; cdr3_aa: CSARDRGTSGRAEQFF
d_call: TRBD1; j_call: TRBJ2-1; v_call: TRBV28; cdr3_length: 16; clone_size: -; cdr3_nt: TGTGCCAGCATCAAGGGGGGGACAGGGGGCTTCAATGAGCAGTTCTTC; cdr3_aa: CASIKGGTGGFNEQFF
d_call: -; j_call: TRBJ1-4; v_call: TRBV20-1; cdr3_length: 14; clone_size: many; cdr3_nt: TGCAGTGCTAGAGCCGACACCACTAATGAAAAACTGTTTTTT; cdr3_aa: CSARADTTNEKLFF
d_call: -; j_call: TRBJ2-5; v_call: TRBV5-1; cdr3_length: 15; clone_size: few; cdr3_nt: TGCGCCAGCAGCCCCGGGGACTCCCGCCCGGAGACCCAGTACTTC; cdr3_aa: CASSPGDSRPETQYF
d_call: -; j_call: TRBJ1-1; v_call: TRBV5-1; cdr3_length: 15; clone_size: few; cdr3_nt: TGCGCCAGCAGCTTGGGATCACTGGTAAACACTGAAGCTTTCTTT; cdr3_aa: CASSLGSLVNTEAFF
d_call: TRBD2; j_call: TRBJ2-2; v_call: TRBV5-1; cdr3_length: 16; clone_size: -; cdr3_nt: TGCGCCAGCAGCCCTAGGACTAGCGGGCGGCCCGGGGAGCTGTTTTTT; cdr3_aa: CASSPRTSGRPGELFF
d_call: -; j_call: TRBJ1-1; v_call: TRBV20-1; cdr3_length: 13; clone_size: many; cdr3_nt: TGCAGTGCTAGAGCAGGGTCTGGCACTGAAGCTTTCTTT; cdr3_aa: CSARAGSGTEAFF
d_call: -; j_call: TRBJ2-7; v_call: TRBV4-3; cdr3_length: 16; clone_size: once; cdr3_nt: TGCGCCAGCAGCCACCGCCTGACAGGACCGACCTACGAGCAGTACTTC; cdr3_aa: CASSHRLTGPTYEQYF
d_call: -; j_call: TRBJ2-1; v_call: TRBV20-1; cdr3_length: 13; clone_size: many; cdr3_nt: TGCAGTTCACCTCAACGGGGTTCCCATGAGCAGTTCTTC; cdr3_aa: CSSPQRGSHEQFF
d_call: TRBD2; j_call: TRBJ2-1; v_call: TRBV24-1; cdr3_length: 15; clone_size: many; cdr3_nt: TGTGCCACCAGTGATGCAGCGGGGGGGCACAATGAGCAGTTCTTC; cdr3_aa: CATSDAAGGHNEQFF
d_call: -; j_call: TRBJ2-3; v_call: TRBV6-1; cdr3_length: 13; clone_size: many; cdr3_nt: TGTGCCAGCAATAGCCAGGACACAGATACGCAGTATTTT; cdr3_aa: CASNSQDTDTQYF